The clone carrying this T cell receptor beta chain has just a few counts. The antigen is undetermined. This specimen belongs to a study of CD8+ T cells in alopecia areata. Study-wide results and caveats: In patients, TCRs were shared less clearly than in mice, and HLA may possibly be involved.

Isolated RNA was reverse transcribed into cDNA used as the sequencing template. The data were produced by immunoSEQ multiplex PCR, yet TCRdb's version contains in-frame clones alone and is incomplete. The data contain about 120,000 clones, less than 45% of them seen just once; the ten biggest clones take up 3% to 3.5%. Peripheral blood samples and lesional scalp punch biopsies were obtained from alopecia areata patients. The CDR3 totals 13 residues. V lost 7 bases and J 1 base, leaving 13 bases between the germline ends. CDR1 is SQVTM and CDR2 is ANQGSEA in the germline V gene. Sample: CD4+ T cells sorted from blood. V and J are TRBV29-1 and TRBJ1-1; possible D gene TRBD1, 5 bases. The TCR comes from a human donor with alopecia areata. As DNA, the CDR3 is TGCAGCGGCCGACAGAACGCGAACACTGAAGCTTTCTTT. This sequence encodes CSGRQNANTEAFF.